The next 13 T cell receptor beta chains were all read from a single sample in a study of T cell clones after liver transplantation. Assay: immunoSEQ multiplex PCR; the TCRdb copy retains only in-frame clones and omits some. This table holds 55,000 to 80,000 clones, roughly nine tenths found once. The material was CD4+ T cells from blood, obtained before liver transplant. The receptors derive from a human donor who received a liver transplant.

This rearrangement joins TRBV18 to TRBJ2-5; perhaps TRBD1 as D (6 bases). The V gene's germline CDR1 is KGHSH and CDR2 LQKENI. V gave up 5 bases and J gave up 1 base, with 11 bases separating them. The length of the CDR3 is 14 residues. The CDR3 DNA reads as TGTGCCAGCTCAGAGGACAGTTCCCAAGAGACCCAGTACTTC. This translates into CASSEDSSQETQYF.

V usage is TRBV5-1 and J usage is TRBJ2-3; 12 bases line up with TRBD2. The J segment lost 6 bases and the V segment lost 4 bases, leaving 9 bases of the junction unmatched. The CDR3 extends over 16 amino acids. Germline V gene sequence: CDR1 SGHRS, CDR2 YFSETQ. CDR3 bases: TGCGCCAGCAGCCTACGGACTAGCGGGGAGGGGGATACGCAGTATTTT. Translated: CASSLRTSGEGDTQYF.

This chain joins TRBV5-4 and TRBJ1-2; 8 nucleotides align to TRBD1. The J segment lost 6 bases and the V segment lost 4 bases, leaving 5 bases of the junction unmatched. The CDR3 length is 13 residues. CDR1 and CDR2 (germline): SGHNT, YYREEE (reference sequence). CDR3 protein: CASSVTGGDGYTF. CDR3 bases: TGTGCCAGCAGCGTAACAGGGGGTGATGGCTACACCTTC.

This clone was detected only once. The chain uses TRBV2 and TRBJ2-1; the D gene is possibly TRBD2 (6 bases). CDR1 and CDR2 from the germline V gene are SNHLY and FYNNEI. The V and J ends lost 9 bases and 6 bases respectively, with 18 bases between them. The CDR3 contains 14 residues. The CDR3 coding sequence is TGTGCCAGTATGGGCGGGATCGAATTCAATGAGCAGTTCTTC. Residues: CASMGGIEFNEQFF.

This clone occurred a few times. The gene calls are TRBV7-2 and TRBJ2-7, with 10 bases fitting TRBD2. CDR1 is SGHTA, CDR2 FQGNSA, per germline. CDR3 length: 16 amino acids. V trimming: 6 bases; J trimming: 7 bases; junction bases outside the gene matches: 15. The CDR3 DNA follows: TGTGCCAGCAGACTTTCCGGGACTAGCGCCTCGAAGGAGCAGTACTTC. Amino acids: CASRLSGTSASKEQYF.

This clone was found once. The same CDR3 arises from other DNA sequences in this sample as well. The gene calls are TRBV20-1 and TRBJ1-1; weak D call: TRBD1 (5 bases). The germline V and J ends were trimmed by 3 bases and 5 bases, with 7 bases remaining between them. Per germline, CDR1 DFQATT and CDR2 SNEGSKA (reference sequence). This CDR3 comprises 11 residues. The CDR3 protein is CSARGGTEAFF. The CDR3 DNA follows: TGCAGTGCTAGGGGGGGGACTGAAGCTTTCTTT.

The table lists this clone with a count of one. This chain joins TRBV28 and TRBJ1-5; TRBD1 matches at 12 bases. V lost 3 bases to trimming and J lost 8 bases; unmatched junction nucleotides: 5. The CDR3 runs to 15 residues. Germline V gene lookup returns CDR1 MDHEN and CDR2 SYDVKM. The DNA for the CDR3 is TGTGCCAGCAGTTTGGGACAGGGGGCGGTGGAGCCCCAGCATTTT. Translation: CASSLGQGAVEPQHF.

The CDR3 loop is CSARLQETQYF. CDR3 nucleotides: TGCAGTGCTAGACTCCAAGAGACCCAGTACTTC. The chain recombines TRBV20-1 with TRBJ2-5, with D hard to call. Between the trimmed V and J ends, which lost 2 bases and 1 base, there was a span of 2 bases. The CDR3 is 11 residues long. Germline V CDR1 and CDR2: DFQATT, SNEGSKA (reference sequence).

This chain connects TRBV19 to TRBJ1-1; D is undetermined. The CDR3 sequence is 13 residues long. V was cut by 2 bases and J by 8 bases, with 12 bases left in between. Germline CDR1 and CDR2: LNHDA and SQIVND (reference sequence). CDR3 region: CASSISHRPEAFF. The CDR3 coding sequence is TGTGCCAGTAGTATATCACACCGACCAGAAGCTTTCTTT.

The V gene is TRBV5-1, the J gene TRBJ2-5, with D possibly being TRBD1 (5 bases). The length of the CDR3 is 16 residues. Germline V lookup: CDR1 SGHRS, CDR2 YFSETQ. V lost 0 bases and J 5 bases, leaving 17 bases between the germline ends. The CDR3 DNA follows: TGCGCCAGCAGCTTGGGGCAGGGTATTTCCACCGAGACCCAGTACTTC. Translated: CASSLGQGISTETQYF.

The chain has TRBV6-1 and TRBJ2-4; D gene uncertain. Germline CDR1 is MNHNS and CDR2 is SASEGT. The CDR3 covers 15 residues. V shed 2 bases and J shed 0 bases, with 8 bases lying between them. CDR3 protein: CASSEQSLAKNIQYF. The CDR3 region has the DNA TGTGCCAGCAGTGAACAGAGCCTAGCCAAAAACATTCAGTACTTC.

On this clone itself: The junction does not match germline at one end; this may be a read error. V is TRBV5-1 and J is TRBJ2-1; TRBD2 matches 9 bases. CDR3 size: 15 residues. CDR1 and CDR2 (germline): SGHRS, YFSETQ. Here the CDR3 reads CASRLAGASYNEQFF. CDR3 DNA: TGCGCCAGCCGCTTAGCGGGAGCTAGCTACAATGAGCAGTTCTTC. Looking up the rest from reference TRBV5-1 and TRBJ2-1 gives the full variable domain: KAGVTQTPRYLIKTRGQQVTLSCSPISGHRSVSWYQQTPGQGLQFLFEYFSETQRNKGNFPGRFSGRQFSNSRSEMNVSTLELGDSALYLCASRLAGASYNEQFFGPGTRLTVL.

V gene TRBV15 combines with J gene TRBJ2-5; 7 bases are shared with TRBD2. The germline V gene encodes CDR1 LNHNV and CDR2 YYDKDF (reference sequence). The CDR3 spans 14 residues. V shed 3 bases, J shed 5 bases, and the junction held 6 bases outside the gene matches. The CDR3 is CATSRGRAGETQYF. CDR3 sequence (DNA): TGTGCCACCAGCAGGGGGAGGGCCGGGGAGACCCAGTACTTC.